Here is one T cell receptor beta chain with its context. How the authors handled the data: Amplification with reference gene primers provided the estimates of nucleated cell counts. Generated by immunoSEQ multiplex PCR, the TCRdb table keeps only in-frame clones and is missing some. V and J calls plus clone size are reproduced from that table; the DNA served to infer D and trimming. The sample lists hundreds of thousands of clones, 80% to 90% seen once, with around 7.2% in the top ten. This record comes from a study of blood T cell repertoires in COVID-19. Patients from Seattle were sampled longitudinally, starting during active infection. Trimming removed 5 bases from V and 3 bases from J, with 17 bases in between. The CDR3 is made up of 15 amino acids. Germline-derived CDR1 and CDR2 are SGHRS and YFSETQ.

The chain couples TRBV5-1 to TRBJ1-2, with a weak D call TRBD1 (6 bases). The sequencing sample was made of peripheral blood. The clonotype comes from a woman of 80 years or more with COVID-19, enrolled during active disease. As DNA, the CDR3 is TGCGCCAGCAGAATCGGGGGGCCGGCGGACTATGGCTACACCTTC. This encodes CASRIGGPADYGYTF.